What follows are 25 T cell receptor beta chains derived from one specimen sequenced in a study of radiation and T cells in renal cell carcinoma. Clones were read by immunoSEQ multiplex PCR, and TCRdb kept only the in-frame ones, dropping some. Of 160,000 or so clones listed, roughly 87% were seen once; the top ten hold 10% to 15%. Noted time point: blood 2 weeks post-SBRT. Treatment described: 15 Gy SBRT to primary tumor, nephrectomy 4 weeks later. The sequencing used blood, collected from a patient whose treatment included radiotherapy and nephrectomy. All receptors derive from a woman aged 50 to 60 with renal cell carcinoma.

V gene TRBV7-3 combines with J gene TRBJ1-6, with D perhaps matching TRBD1 (5 bases). Germline assignment: CDR1 SGHTA and CDR2 FQGTGA. The CDR3 consists of 15 residues. V was cut by 2 bases and J by 10 bases, with 15 bases left in between. The CDR3 region has the DNA TGTGCCAGCAGCTTAGGGGCCCGCGCAGGGTCACCCCTCCACTTT. This codes for CASSLGARAGSPLHF.

This sequence joins TRBV2 and TRBJ1-4; 7 bases line up with TRBD1. The length of the CDR3 is 14 residues. The germline CDR1 and CDR2 sequences are SNHLY and FYNNEI. The junction had 3 bases not matched to a gene; V was cut back by 6 bases and J by 2 bases. The CDR3 region is CASRPGQTNEKLFF. The CDR3 nucleotides are TGTGCCAGCAGACCGGGACAGACTAATGAAAAACTGTTTTTT.

The gene calls are TRBV5-8 and TRBJ1-6, with 7 bases that match TRBD1. Trimming removed 4 bases from V and 9 bases from J; junction bases left unmatched: 10. There are 15 residues in the CDR3. CDR1 and CDR2 (germline): SGHTS, YDEGEE. The CDR3 reads CASSPGQTYRSPLHF. The CDR3 region has the DNA TGTGCCAGCAGCCCGGGACAGACCTATCGTTCACCCCTCCACTTT.

The V and J genes are TRBV5-1 and TRBJ1-1, with 7 bases that match TRBD1. With V trimmed by 2 bases and J by 3 bases, 7 bases remained unmatched. Per the germline V gene, CDR1 is SGHRS and CDR2 is YFSETQ. The CDR3 spans 15 residues. The CDR3 bases are TGCGCCAGCAGCTTCGAGGGGGCGCGGGACACTGAAGCTTTCTTT. It is translated as CASSFEGARDTEAFF.

This rearrangement joins TRBV7-8 to TRBJ1-5, with TRBD1 as a possible D gene (5 bases). Germline V gene sequence: CDR1 SGHVS, CDR2 FQNEAQ. V was clipped by 7 bases and J by 0 bases, with 16 bases between them. The length of the CDR3 is 16 residues. The CDR3 DNA reads as TGTGCCAGCACCCTAGGGGCAAGATATAGCAATCAGCCCCAGCATTTT. Translating it yields CASTLGARYSNQPQHF.

This chain joins TRBV6-1 and TRBJ1-4, with TRBD1 as a possible D gene (5 bases). CDR1 is MNHNS and CDR2 is SASEGT in the germline V gene. Trimming removed 2 bases at V and 8 bases at J, with 12 bases between. The CDR3 consists of 14 residues. CDR3 protein: CASSELSGKEKLFF. Written as DNA, the CDR3 is TGTGCCAGCAGTGAATTATCAGGGAAAGAAAAACTGTTTTTT.

V and J are TRBV13 and TRBJ1-1; 9 bases line up with TRBD1. This CDR3 has 15 residues. The germline gives CDR1 PRHDT, CDR2 FYEKMQ (reference sequence). The V gene end was trimmed by 6 bases and the J gene end by 11 bases; junction bases not matched to a gene: 16. CDR3 region: CASRPSGTGLLRAFF. The DNA of the CDR3 is TGTGCCAGCAGACCATCCGGGACAGGGCTCTTGAGGGCTTTCTTT. Combining the CDR3 with reference TRBV13 and TRBJ1-1 gives the whole variable domain AAGVIQSPRHLIKEKRETATLKCYPIPRHDTVYWYQQGPGQDPQFLISFYEKMQSDKGSIPDRFSAQQFSDYHSELNMSSLELGDSALYFCASRPSGTGLLRAFFGQGTRLTVV.

This chain joins TRBV5-1 and TRBJ1-3; D unclear. The CDR3 contains 16 residues. In germline, CDR1 is SGHRS, CDR2 YFSETQ. Deletions cut 2 bases from V and 0 bases from J, with 12 bases between. The CDR3 region is CASSFDVNSSGNTIYF. The CDR3 DNA sequence: TGCGCCAGCAGCTTTGATGTTAACAGCTCTGGAAACACCATATATTTT.

The CDR3 nucleotides read TGTGCCAGCAAATCCGCGACCCCTTACGAGCAGTACTTC. It is translated as CASKSATPYEQYF. The chain joins TRBV6-5 to TRBJ2-7; no reliable D call. CDR1 and CDR2 (germline): MNHEY, SVGAGI. CDR3 length: 13 residues. V lost 7 bases, J lost 4 bases, and 14 bases lay in between.

The chain employs TRBV4-2 and TRBJ1-3; 11 nucleotides match TRBD1. After removal of 5 bases from V and 0 bases from J, the junction contained 3 bases not matched to a gene. The CDR3 runs to 16 residues. The germline CDR1 and CDR2 sequences are LGHNA and YNFKEQ. CDR3 loop: CASSYGTGGSGNTIYF. DNA for the CDR3: TGTGCCAGCAGCTACGGGACAGGGGGCTCTGGAAACACCATATATTTT.

The rearrangement links TRBV5-4 to TRBJ1-1; 9 bases fit TRBD1. The CDR3 totals 15 residues. In germline, CDR1 is SGHNT, CDR2 YYREEE (reference sequence). The trim removed 0 bases at V and 7 bases at J, leaving 7 bases unmatched. CDR3 sequence: CASSLGDRDAVEAFF. Written as DNA, the CDR3 is TGTGCCAGCAGCTTGGGGGACAGGGATGCGGTTGAAGCTTTCTTT.

This rearrangement joins TRBV5-8 to TRBJ2-1; weak D call: TRBD1 (5 bases). Germline values: CDR1 SGHTS, CDR2 YDEGEE. This CDR3 spans 14 amino acids. V lost 0 bases, J lost 7 bases, and 11 bases lay in between. In DNA, the CDR3 is TGTGCCAGCAGCTTGGGGGGCTCCTTGAATGAGCAGTTCTTC. Its protein is CASSLGGSLNEQFF.

The V gene is TRBV6-6, the J gene TRBJ2-3, with D hard to call. V shed 5 bases and J shed 0 bases, with 9 bases lying between them. CDR1 and CDR2 from the germline V gene are MNHNY and SVGAGI (reference sequence). There are 14 residues in the CDR3. The CDR3 region has the DNA TGTGCCAGCAGTGTCCGCGGTAGCACAGATACGCAGTATTTT. Protein: CASSVRGSTDTQYF.

The V gene is TRBV2, the J gene TRBJ1-6; 8 bases are a match to TRBD1. V gave up 6 bases and J gave up 10 bases; unmatched junction bases: 2. The CDR3 length is 12 residues. Germline V gene sequence: CDR1 SNHLY, CDR2 FYNNEI. CDR3 protein: CASRGQGSPLHF. CDR3 nucleotide sequence: TGTGCCAGCAGAGGACAGGGATCACCCCTCCACTTT.

V and J are TRBV5-4 and TRBJ1-5, with TRBD1 identical over 9 bases. V gave up 0 bases and J gave up 7 bases; unmatched junction bases: 2. The CDR3 is 14 residues long. Germline V lookup: CDR1 SGHNT, CDR2 YYREEE (reference sequence). The CDR3 reads CASSLEGQGQPQHF. Here the CDR3 DNA reads TGTGCCAGCAGCTTGGAGGGACAGGGCCAGCCCCAGCATTTT.

This chain connects TRBV2 to TRBJ1-1; a possible D gene is TRBD1 (6 bases). This CDR3 is 14 amino acids long. The germline V gene has CDR1 SNHLY and CDR2 FYNNEI. V lost 6 bases and J lost 7, with 18 bases in between. The CDR3, as DNA: TGTGCCAGCAGACCTAGACAGGTTGTCGATGAAGCTTTCTTT. Encoded protein: CASRPRQVVDEAFF.

This clone has only a few counts. The chain couples TRBV19 to TRBJ1-2, with 10 positions matching TRBD1. Germline CDR1 and CDR2: LNHDA and SQIVND (reference sequence). CDR3 length equals 15 residues. With V trimmed by 3 bases and J by 8 bases, 9 bases remained unmatched. For the CDR3, the DNA is TGTGCCAGTAGTATTAGGGGACAGGGGAAGAGCGGCTACACCTTC. Protein: CASSIRGQGKSGYTF.

The CDR3 DNA sequence: TGTGCCAGCAGCCTACAGCCAGGATCTGGGGCCAACGTCCTGACTTTC. It specifies CASSLQPGSGANVLTF. The chain combines TRBV7-2 with TRBJ2-6; D gene unclear. Germline values: CDR1 SGHTA, CDR2 FQGNSA. The CDR3 totals 16 residues. V was cut by 5 bases and J by 1 base, with 12 bases left in between.

This clone appeared once. This chain links TRBV6-6 with TRBJ2-3, with D possibly matching TRBD2 (5 bases). Germline V gives CDR1 MNHNY, CDR2 SVGAGI (reference sequence). V lost 5 bases and J 3 bases, leaving 9 bases between the germline ends. The CDR3 loop spans 13 amino acids. The CDR3 DNA reads as TGTGCCAGCAGTACGGGGTGGACAGATACGCAGTATTTT. The encoded protein is CASSTGWTDTQYF.

Note on this clone: Distinct nucleotide sequences in the sample also encode this CDR3. V gene TRBV4-1 combines with J gene TRBJ2-1; 12 nucleotides agree with TRBD2. Germline V gene lookup returns CDR1 MGHRA and CDR2 YSYEKL. V lost 4 bases to trimming and J lost 4 bases; unmatched junction nucleotides: 5. The CDR3 length is 16 residues. CDR3 sequence (DNA): TGCGCCAGCAGCCTACCTAGCGGGGGGGATTACAATGAGCAGTTCTTC. This gives the protein CASSLPSGGDYNEQFF.

This clone was seen only once. This chain joins TRBV2 and TRBJ2-2; 8 bases line up with TRBD1. The CDR3 extends over 15 amino acids. CDR1 and CDR2 (germline): SNHLY, FYNNEI. V shed 6 bases and J 7 bases; nucleotides not matched to a gene: 10. This CDR3 reads CASSVTGEVHGELFF. The CDR3, as DNA: TGTGCCAGCAGCGTGACAGGGGAGGTTCACGGGGAGCTGTTTTTT.

This clone was counted a single time. This chain's CDR3 is CASSATRGPGPSYEQYF. Written as DNA, the CDR3 is TGTGCCAGCAGCGCCACTAGGGGCCCAGGACCCTCCTACGAGCAGTACTTC. This chain connects TRBV7-9 to TRBJ2-7; the D gene could be TRBD1 or TRBD2 (5 bases each). V lost 5 bases, J lost 0 bases, and 20 bases lay in between. Looked up from germline, CDR1 is SEHNR and CDR2 is FQNEAQ (reference sequence). This CDR3 contains 17 residues. The full variable domain, completed using reference TRBV7-9 and TRBJ2-7, is DTGVSQNPRHKITKRGQNVTFRCDPISEHNRLYWYRQTLGQGPEFLTYFQNEAQLEKSRLLSDRFSAERPKGSFSTLEIQRTEQGDSAMYLCASSATRGPGPSYEQYFGPGTRLTVT.

This sequence joins TRBV6-1 and TRBJ1-5; D is unclear. The CDR3 sequence is 16 residues long. V shed 2 bases and J shed 0 bases, with 11 bases lying between them. Germline CDR1 and CDR2: MNHNS and SASEGT. CDR3 sequence: CASSERYGISNQPQHF. Here the CDR3 DNA reads TGTGCCAGCAGTGAACGGTACGGGATTAGCAATCAGCCCCAGCATTTT.

The rearrangement links TRBV6-5 to TRBJ1-1; TRBD1 aligns across 9 bases. The junction had 4 bases not matched to a gene; V was cut back by 1 base and J by 7 bases. The V gene's germline CDR1 is MNHEY and CDR2 SVGAGI. This CDR3 region has 14 residues. The CDR3: CASSYWGGQGEAFF. The CDR3 DNA reads TGTGCCAGCAGTTACTGGGGGGGACAGGGTGAAGCTTTCTTT.

The gene calls are TRBV7-3 and TRBJ2-3; 14 bases map to TRBD2. V was clipped by 3 bases and J by 1 base; unmatched bases: 0. Germline V gene data show CDR1 as SGHTA and CDR2 as FQGTGA. The CDR3 spans 16 residues. The CDR3 here is CASSLGLAGGTDTQYF. The CDR3 nucleotides read TGTGCCAGCAGCTTGGGACTAGCGGGGGGCACAGATACGCAGTATTTT.